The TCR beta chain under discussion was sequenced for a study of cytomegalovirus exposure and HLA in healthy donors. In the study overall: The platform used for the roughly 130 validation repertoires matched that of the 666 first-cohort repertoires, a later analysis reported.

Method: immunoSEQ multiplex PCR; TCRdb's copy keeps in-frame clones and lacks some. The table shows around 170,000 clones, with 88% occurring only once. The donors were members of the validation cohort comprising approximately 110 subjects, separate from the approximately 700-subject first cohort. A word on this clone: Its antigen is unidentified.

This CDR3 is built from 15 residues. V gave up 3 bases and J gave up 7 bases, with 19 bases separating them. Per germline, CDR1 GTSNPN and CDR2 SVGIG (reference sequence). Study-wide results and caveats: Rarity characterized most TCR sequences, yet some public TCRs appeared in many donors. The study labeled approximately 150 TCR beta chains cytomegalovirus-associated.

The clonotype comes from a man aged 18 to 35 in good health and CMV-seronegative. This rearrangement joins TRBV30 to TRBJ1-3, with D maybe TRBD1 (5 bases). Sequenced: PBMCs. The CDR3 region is CAWRGPGGPGNTIYF. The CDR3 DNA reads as TGTGCCTGGAGGGGGCCAGGTGGGCCAGGTAACACCATATATTTT. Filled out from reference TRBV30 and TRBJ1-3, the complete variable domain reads SQTIHQWPATLVQPVGSPLSLECTVEGTSNPNLYWYRQAAGRGLQLLFYSVGIGQISSEVPQNLSASRPQDRQFILSSKKLLLSDSGFYLCAWRGPGGPGNTIYFGEGSWLTVV.